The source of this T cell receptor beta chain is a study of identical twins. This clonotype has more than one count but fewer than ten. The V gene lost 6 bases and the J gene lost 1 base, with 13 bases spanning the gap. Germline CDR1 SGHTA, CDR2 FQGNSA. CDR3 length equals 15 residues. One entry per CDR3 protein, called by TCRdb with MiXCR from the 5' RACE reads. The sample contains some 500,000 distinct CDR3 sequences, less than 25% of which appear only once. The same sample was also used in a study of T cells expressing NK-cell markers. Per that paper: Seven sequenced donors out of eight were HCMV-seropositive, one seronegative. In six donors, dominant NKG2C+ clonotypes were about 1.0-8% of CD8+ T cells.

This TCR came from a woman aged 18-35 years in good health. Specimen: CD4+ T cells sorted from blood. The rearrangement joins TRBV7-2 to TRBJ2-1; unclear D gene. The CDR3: CASSYPVGSYNEQFF. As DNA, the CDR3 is TGTGCCAGCAGTTACCCCGTGGGGTCCTACAATGAGCAGTTCTTC.